These T cell receptor beta chains were read from a single sample in a study of cytomegalovirus exposure and HLA in healthy donors. TCRdb's copy holds only in-frame clones and misses some; the assay was immunoSEQ multiplex PCR. The sample yields 180,000 or so clones, around nine tenths seen once. Sequencing was performed on PBMCs. All receptors come from a man aged 25 to 40 in good health and CMV-seropositive. CDR3s include the opening cysteine and the closing phenylalanine or tryptophan. D genes are given only for firm matches. The size entry is marked missing in some rows and otherwise reads once, few, many or a size class.

>TRBJ1-1|NA|TRBD1|TRBV19
CASSDRDRVAFF
TGTGCCAGTAGTGACCGGGACAGGGTAGCTTTCTTT
>TRBJ2-4|NA|TRBD2|TRBV27
CASSFGPSGGPKNIQYF
TGTGCCAGCAGTTTTGGTCCTAGCGGAGGGCCTAAAAACATTCAGTACTTC
>TRBJ2-5|NA|NA|TRBV9
CASSSPTGFETQYF
TGTGCCAGCAGCTCCCCCACCGGGTTCGAGACCCAGTACTTC
>TRBJ2-7|NA|NA|TRBV4-1
CASSQVTTTYEQYF
TGCGCCAGCAGCCAAGTGACTACCACCTACGAGCAGTACTTC
>TRBJ2-2|NA|NA|TRBV10-2
CASGGRGADTGELFF
TGCGCCAGCGGGGGAAGGGGCGCCGACACCGGGGAGCTGTTTTTT
>TRBJ1-1|NA|NA|TRBV30
CAWSGQGPTEAFF
TGTGCCTGGAGTGGCCAGGGGCCCACTGAAGCTTTCTTT
>TRBJ2-7|NA|TRBD1|TRBV4-1
CASSLRQGYYEQYF
TGCGCCAGCAGCCTTCGACAGGGGTACTACGAGCAGTACTTC
>TRBJ2-5|NA|NA|TRBV19
CASSATGARGTQYF
TGTGCCAGTAGTGCGACAGGCGCCCGGGGGACCCAGTACTTC
>TRBJ2-1|once|TRBD2|TRBV9
CASSAGGEYNEQFF
TGTGCCAGCAGCGCGGGAGGAGAATACAATGAGCAGTTCTTC
>TRBJ1-5|few|TRBD1|TRBV19
CASRPTDRGGNQPQHF
TGTGCCAGTAGACCTACGGACAGGGGTGGAAATCAGCCCCAGCATTTT
>TRBJ2-5|NA|TRBD2|TRBV9
CASSTQAGGGETQYF
TGTGCCAGCAGCACCCAAGCGGGAGGGGGGGAGACCCAGTACTTC
>TRBJ2-3|NA|TRBD2|TRBV7-2
CASSRRTSGRTDTQYF
TGTGCCAGCAGCCGTCGGACTAGCGGGCGCACAGATACGCAGTATTTT
>TRBJ1-1|NA|TRBD1|TRBV4-3
CASSQAPDRGQSNTEAFF
TGCGCCAGCAGCCAAGCTCCGGACAGGGGGCAATCCAACACTGAAGCTTTCTTT
>TRBJ1-2|few|NA|TRBV27
CASSLSGDGYTF
TGTGCCAGCAGTTTATCAGGGGATGGCTACACCTTC
>TRBJ2-7|NA|NA|TRBV5-8
CASSLMGSYEQYF
TGTGCCAGCAGCTTAATGGGCTCCTACGAGCAGTACTTC
>TRBJ1-2|NA|NA|TRBV9
CASSVDSGNYGYTF
TGTGCCAGCAGCGTAGACTCAGGAAACTATGGCTACACCTTC
>TRBJ2-2|NA|NA|TRBV6-6
CASYRTSNTGELFF
TGTGCCAGCTACCGCACCTCGAACACCGGGGAGCTGTTTTTT
>TRBJ1-5|NA|NA|TRBV6-1
CASSEGILMGQPQHF
TGTGCCAGCAGTGAAGGCATTCTAATGGGCCAGCCCCAGCATTTT
>TRBJ1-2|NA|TRBD1|TRBV6-5
CASSDRGSNHGYTF
TGTGCCAGCAGTGACAGGGGTAGCAATCATGGCTACACCTTC
>TRBJ2-7|NA|TRBD2|TRBV6-1
CASRLPERERNEQYF
TGTGCCAGCAGGTTGCCCGAGCGGGAGAGGAACGAGCAGTACTTC
>TRBJ2-3|NA|NA|TRBV9
CASGRGSTDTQYF
TGTGCCAGCGGGCGGGGCTCCACCGATACGCAGTATTTT
>TRBJ2-3|NA|NA|TRBV5-1
CASSLGDFPSTDTQYF
TGCGCCAGCAGCTTGGGTGACTTCCCAAGCACAGATACGCAGTATTTT
>TRBJ2-1|NA|TRBD2|TRBV7-6
CASSPGLAGVNEQFF
TGTGCCAGCAGCCCGGGACTAGCGGGAGTCAATGAGCAGTTCTTC
>TRBJ2-7|NA|NA|TRBV7-9
CASSPPQGLEVDEQYF
TGTGCCAGCAGCCCTCCTCAGGGACTCGAGGTTGACGAGCAGTACTTC